This T cell receptor (beta chain) came from a study of shared clonotypes between healthy human individuals. The wider study: Each donor's CD4 naive and CD4 memory cells filled three plates apiece, CD8 naive two, and CD8 memory one.

Terminally differentiated effector memory CD45RA+ cells were left out of the naive CD8 fraction, which was CD45RO-negative and positively selected for CCR7. All donors qualified as healthy HIV-negative adults and had experienced no recent acute infections or vaccinations. Study results and caveats: Generally, naive subsets (rather than memory subsets) showed larger estimated richness. With few donors, the genetic and exposure-history diversity represented was limited.

Germline assignment: CDR1 SEHNR and CDR2 FQNEAQ (reference sequence). Trimming took 5 bases from V and 3 from J; bases not matched to a gene: 4. This CDR3 region has 16 residues. Some clones are missing from TCRdb's copy, which holds only in-frame ones; the method was immunoSEQ multiplex PCR. The data show roughly 1,800,000 clones, with about 95% seen just once and more than 0.95% held by the top ten. Regarding this clone: Its specificity is unknown.

The J gene is TRBJ2-1, the V gene TRBV7-9, with 13 bases fitting TRBD2. Sequencing was done on a sample of naive CD8+ T cells sorted from blood. This receptor was taken from a man aged 18 to 29 in good health. CDR3 in amino acids: CASSPRTSGGYNEQFF. The CDR3 DNA follows: TGTGCCAGCAGCCCTCGGACTAGCGGGGGCTACAATGAGCAGTTCTTC. Looking up the rest from reference TRBV7-9 and TRBJ2-1 gives the full variable domain: DTGVSQNPRHKITKRGQNVTFRCDPISEHNRLYWYRQTLGQGPEFLTYFQNEAQLEKSRLLSDRFSAERPKGSFSTLEIQRTEQGDSAMYLCASSPRTSGGYNEQFFGPGTRLTVL.